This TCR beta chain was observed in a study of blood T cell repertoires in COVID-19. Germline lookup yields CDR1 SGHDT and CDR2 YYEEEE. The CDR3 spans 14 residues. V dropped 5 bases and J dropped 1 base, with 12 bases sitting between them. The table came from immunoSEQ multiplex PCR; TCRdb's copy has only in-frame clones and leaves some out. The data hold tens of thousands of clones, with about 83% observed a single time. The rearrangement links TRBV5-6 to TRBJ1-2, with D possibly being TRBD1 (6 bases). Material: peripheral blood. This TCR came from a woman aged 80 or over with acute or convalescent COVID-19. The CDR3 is CASSSKDSNYGYTF. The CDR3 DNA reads TGTGCCAGCAGTTCGAAGGACAGTAACTATGGCTACACCTTC.